The TCR beta chain under discussion was sequenced for a study of PD-1 blockade in classical Hodgkin lymphoma. Overall study: Nivolumab dosed at 3 mg/kg went to patients intravenously every 2 weeks. Study findings and constraints: Causes of the repertoire differences remain undefined, possibly disease activity or prior therapy. Prior to therapy, complete responders displayed diversity much like that of newly diagnosed patients.

Repertoires were generated with immunoSEQ multiplex PCR, while TCRdb's copy carries only in-frame clones and drops some. This table has 25,000 to 30,000 clones, roughly 75% appearing once. As for time point: cycle 4 day 1 (C4D1), after 5 to 7 weeks of nivolumab. Each of the patients experienced relapse following autologous stem cell transplantation, and their brentuximab vedotin exposure differed. Germline CDR1 SQVTM, CDR2 ANQGSEA. The trim removed 7 bases at V and 0 bases at J, leaving 5 bases unmatched. The CDR3 loop spans 14 amino acids. For this clone: The antigen is unknown.

The chain uses TRBV29-1 and TRBJ2-2, with TRBD2 matching 7 bases. The source was peripheral blood mononuclear cells (PBMCs), collected before the fourth cycle of nivolumab. This receptor was taken from a human donor with classical Hodgkin lymphoma. CDR3 loop: CSATSRTNTGELFF. In nucleotides, the CDR3 is TGCAGCGCGACTAGCAGGACGAACACCGGGGAGCTGTTTTTT.